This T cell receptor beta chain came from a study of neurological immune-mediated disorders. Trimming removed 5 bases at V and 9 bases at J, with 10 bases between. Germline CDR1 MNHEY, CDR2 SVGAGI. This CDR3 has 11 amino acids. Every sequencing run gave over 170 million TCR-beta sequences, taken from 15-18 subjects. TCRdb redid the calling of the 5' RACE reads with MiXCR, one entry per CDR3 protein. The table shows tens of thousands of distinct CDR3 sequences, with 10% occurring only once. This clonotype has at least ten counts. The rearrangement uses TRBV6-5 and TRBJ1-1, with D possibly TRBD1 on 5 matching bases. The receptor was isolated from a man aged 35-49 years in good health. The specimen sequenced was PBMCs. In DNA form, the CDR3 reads TGTGCCAGCAGTCGCAGGGATAAAGCTTTCTTT. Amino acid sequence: CASSRRDKAFF.